What follows are 15 T cell receptor beta chains derived from one specimen sequenced in a study of T cells in Graves' hyperthyroidism and ophthalmopathy (dated by TCRdb to the late 2010s). Libraries were made using multiplex PCR. This sample was sequenced with an Illumina HiSeq 2000. Amplification of TCR beta CDR3 regions was carried out from RNA transcripts. The TCR CDR3 was subjected to a first round of RT-PCR using the HTBI primer set and the Qiagen OneStep RT-PCR kit. TCRdb passed the public sequencing reads through fastp at Q25 and MiXCR, retaining productive beta sequences. CDR3 protein duplicates are merged, each entry listing the most common genes and DNA. The sample table lists around 280,000 distinct CDR3 sequences, 10% to 15% of them with a count of one. In total, the top ten clones hold more than 7.5% of the sample. Sequenced input: blood. The source is a woman aged 25 to 39 with Graves' hyperthyroidism that later progressed to Graves' ophthalmopathy.

This clonotype was recorded at least ten times. This sequence joins TRBV7-2 and TRBJ2-3; no clear D gene. CDR1 and CDR2 from the germline V gene are SGHTA and FQGNSA. CDR3 size: 14 residues. Trimming removed 1 base at V and 5 bases at J, with 10 bases between. The CDR3, as DNA: TGTGCCAGCAGCTTAGACCTATCGAGAGATACGCAGTATTTT. As protein: CASSLDLSRDTQYF.

This chain uses TRBV4-3 with TRBJ1-5; D call uncertain. The germline V and J ends were trimmed by 0 bases and 3 bases, with 9 bases remaining between them. Germline CDR1 is LGHNA and CDR2 is YSLEER. This CDR3 has 15 residues. In DNA form, the CDR3 reads TGCGCCAGCAGCCAAGATTTAGGTGACAATCAGCCCCAGCATTTT. Amino acid sequence: CASSQDLGDNQPQHF.

This chain's CDR3 is CASRPFIEGYNEQFF. CDR3 sequence (DNA): TGTGCCAGCAGGCCATTTATAGAGGGTTACAATGAGCAGTTCTTC. This rearrangement joins TRBV2 to TRBJ2-1, with D perhaps matching TRBD2 (5 bases). The CDR3 is 15 amino acids. The V and J ends lost 6 bases and 4 bases respectively, with 16 bases between them. Germline V gives CDR1 SNHLY, CDR2 FYNNEI.

This clonotype came up many times. J is TRBJ2-1 and V is TRBV9, with D tentatively TRBD2 (6 bases). CDR1 and CDR2 (germline): SGDLS, YYNGEE. The V gene lost 1 base and the J gene lost 2 bases, with 22 bases spanning the gap. There are 19 residues in the CDR3. The CDR3 DNA is TGTGCCAGCAGCGTAAATTGGGCCAGGACTACTAAGACCTACAATGAGCAGTTCTTC. Amino acid sequence: CASSVNWARTTKTYNEQFF.

The J gene is TRBJ2-3, the V gene TRBV4-3; 11 nucleotides line up with TRBD1. V trimming: 4 bases; J trimming: 5 bases; junction bases outside the gene matches: 8. CDR1 is LGHNA, CDR2 YSLEER, per germline. The CDR3 covers 16 residues. The CDR3 bases are TGCGCCAGCAGCCTCACGCCGGGACAGGGGGGAGATACGCAGTATTTT. Its translation: CASSLTPGQGGDTQYF.

This clonotype was seen a handful of times. This rearrangement joins TRBV27 to TRBJ2-3; D may be TRBD1 (5 bases). The V and J ends lost 6 bases and 3 bases respectively, with 13 bases between them. Looked up from germline, CDR1 is MNHEY and CDR2 is SMNVEV (reference sequence). The CDR3 runs 14 residues. DNA for the CDR3: TGTGCCAGCAGCCACAGCCCAGGGACAGATACGCAGTATTTT. Amino acid sequence: CASSHSPGTDTQYF.

CDR3 loop: CATGQGIEQYF. The DNA of the CDR3 is TGTGCCACCGGACAGGGGATCGAGCAGTACTTC. V gene TRBV6-2 or TRBV6-3 combines with J gene TRBJ2-7; TRBD1 agrees at 9 bases. V lost 10 bases, J lost 6 bases, and 4 bases stayed unmatched. CDR3 length: 11 residues. Germline V gene data show CDR1 as MNHEY and CDR2 as SVGEGT.

The sample holds many counts of this clonotype. This chain joins TRBV20-1 and TRBJ2-7; 12 bases agree with TRBD2. Looked up from germline, CDR1 is DFQATT and CDR2 is SNEGSKA (reference sequence). V was pared by 0 bases and J by 0 bases, with 3 bases of the junction left unmatched. The CDR3 contains 16 residues. CDR3 protein: CSARDLAGGSSYEQYF. CDR3 bases: TGCAGTGCTAGAGATCTAGCGGGAGGGAGCTCCTACGAGCAGTACTTC.

This clonotype has ten or more counts. The chain couples TRBV18 to TRBJ1-5, with D possibly being TRBD1 (5 bases). Per germline, CDR1 KGHSH and CDR2 LQKENI. The CDR3 has 13 residues. V shed 4 bases and J shed 10 bases, with 14 bases lying between them. In nucleotides, the CDR3 is TGTGCCAGCTCACGTCAGGGAAGGGAACCCCAGCATTTT. It encodes CASSRQGREPQHF. Using reference TRBV18 and TRBJ1-5 for the parts outside the CDR3, the full variable domain is NAGVMQNPRHLVRRRGQEARLRCSPMKGHSHVYWYRQLPEEGLKFMVYLQKENIIDESGMPKERFSAEFPKEGPSILRIQQVVRGDSAAYFCASSRQGREPQHFGDGTRLSIL.

The chain uses TRBV15 and TRBJ2-5, with D unclear. V was trimmed by 4 bases and J by 4 bases, leaving 7 bases between them. The CDR3 loop spans 12 amino acids. Germline-derived CDR1 and CDR2 are LNHNV and YYDKDF (reference sequence). CDR3 loop: CATSKGLETQYF. The DNA of the CDR3 is TGTGCCACCAGCAAAGGGTTAGAGACCCAGTACTTC.

The CDR3 loop reads CASSQLTGGLTSSYEQYF. In nucleotides, the CDR3 is TGTGCCAGCAGTCAATTGACAGGGGGCCTGACTAGCTCCTACGAGCAGTACTTC. This sequence joins TRBV6-1 and TRBJ2-7; 10 bases fit TRBD1. The germline CDR1 and CDR2 sequences are MNHNS and SASEGT. CDR3 length: 18 residues. After removal of 5 bases from V and 0 bases from J, the junction contained 13 bases not matched to a gene.

This clonotype has ten or more counts. The chain recombines TRBV12-3 or TRBV12-4 with TRBJ2-7; the match to TRBD2 covers 7 bases. The CDR3 runs to 16 residues. V lost 5 bases, J lost 2 bases, and 12 bases stayed unmatched. DNA for the CDR3: TGTGCCAGCAGTCCGGGTGGGGCGGGAGCGACCTACGAGCAGTACTTC. Translated: CASSPGGAGATYEQYF.

The sample holds many counts of this clonotype. This chain uses TRBV24-1 with TRBJ2-7, with D unclear. CDR1 is KGHDR, CDR2 SFDVKD, per germline. The V end was cut by 12 bases, the J end by 3 bases, with 11 bases between. The length of the CDR3 is 11 residues. The CDR3 reads CAAIKFYEQYF. CDR3 sequence (DNA): TGTGCCGCGATCAAGTTCTACGAGCAGTACTTC.

This clonotype turned up a few times. The gene calls are TRBV5-1 and TRBJ2-5; maybe TRBD2 (6 bases). Germline V gene data show CDR1 as SGHRS and CDR2 as YFSETQ. V lost 4 bases and J lost 1, with 11 bases in between. The CDR3 contains 14 residues. For the CDR3, the DNA is TGCGCCAGCAGCACGGACGGGGGCCAAGAGACCCAGTACTTC. Protein product: CASSTDGGQETQYF.

This clonotype was observed a few times. This chain links TRBV9 with TRBJ2-2; D may be TRBD1 (6 bases). CDR3 length: 17 residues. V lost 0 bases to trimming and J lost 2 bases, with 14 bases between them. Germline CDR1 and CDR2: SGDLS and YYNGEE. The DNA for the CDR3 is TGTGCCAGCAGCGTAGGGCAGGGGCCCGTAAACACCGGGGAGCTGTTTTTT. Its protein is CASSVGQGPVNTGELFF.